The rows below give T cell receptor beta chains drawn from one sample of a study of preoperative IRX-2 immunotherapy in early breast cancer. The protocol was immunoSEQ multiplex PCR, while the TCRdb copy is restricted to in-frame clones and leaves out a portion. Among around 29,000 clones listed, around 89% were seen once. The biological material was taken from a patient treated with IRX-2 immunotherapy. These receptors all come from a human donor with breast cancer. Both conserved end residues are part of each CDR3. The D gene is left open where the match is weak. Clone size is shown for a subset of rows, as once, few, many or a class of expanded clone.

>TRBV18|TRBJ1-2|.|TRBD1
CASSRDRGLEYGYTF
TGTGCCAGCTCACGGGACAGGGGTTTGGAATATGGCTACACCTTC
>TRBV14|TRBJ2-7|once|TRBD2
CASSQRTSGGYEQYF
TGTGCCAGCAGCCAAAGGACTAGCGGGGGCTACGAGCAGTACTTC
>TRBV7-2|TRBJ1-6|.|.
CASSSISLQGSSYNSPLHF
TGTGCCAGCAGCTCTATATCCCTACAGGGTAGCTCCTATAATTCACCCCTCCACTTT
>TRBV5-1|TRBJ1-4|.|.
CASSFEGIIGEKLFF
TGCGCCAGCAGCTTTGAAGGGATAATAGGCGAAAAACTGTTTTTT
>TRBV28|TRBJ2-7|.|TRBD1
CASSLSGTGGEQYF
TGTGCCAGCAGTTTATCCGGGACAGGGGGCGAGCAGTACTTC
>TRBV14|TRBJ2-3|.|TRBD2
CASSQLPGLAGASTDTQYF
TGTGCCAGCAGCCAACTTCCGGGACTAGCGGGGGCTAGCACAGATACGCAGTATTTT
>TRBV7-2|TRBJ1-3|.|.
CASSFAVSGNTIYF
TGTGCCAGCAGCTTCGCAGTCTCTGGAAACACCATATATTTT
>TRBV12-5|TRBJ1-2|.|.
CASGNSGASGYTF
TGTGCTAGTGGGAATTCAGGGGCCAGTGGCTACACCTTC
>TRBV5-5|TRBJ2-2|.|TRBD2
CASSSLASGANTGELFF
TGTGCCAGCAGCTCGCTCGCTAGCGGGGCGAACACCGGGGAGCTGTTTTTT
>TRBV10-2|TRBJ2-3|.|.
CASRGLTDTQYF
TGCGCCAGCAGGGGGCTAACAGATACGCAGTATTTT
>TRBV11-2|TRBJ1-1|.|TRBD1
CASSTLTGRGAEAFF
TGTGCCAGCAGCACCCTGACAGGGAGAGGTGCTGAAGCTTTCTTT
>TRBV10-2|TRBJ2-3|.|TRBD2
CASSARGAGGTDTQYF
TGCGCCAGCAGTGCCAGAGGAGCGGGGGGTACAGATACGCAGTATTTT
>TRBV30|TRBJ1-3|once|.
CAWSPGANTIYF
TGTGCCTGGTCCCCGGGGGCGAACACCATATATTTT
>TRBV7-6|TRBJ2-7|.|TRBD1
CASSQGQGSHEQYF
TGTGCCAGCAGCCAGGGACAGGGTTCCCACGAGCAGTACTTC
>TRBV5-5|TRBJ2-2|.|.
CATQGSDGGELFF
TGTGCCACCCAGGGATCTGACGGCGGGGAGCTGTTTTTT
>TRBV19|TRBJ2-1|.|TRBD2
CASSLGTSPYNEQFF
TGTGCCAGTAGCCTAGGGACTAGCCCCTACAATGAGCAGTTCTTC
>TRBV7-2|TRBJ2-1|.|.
CASSLEARNNEQFF
TGTGCCAGCAGCTTAGAGGCCAGGAACAATGAGCAGTTCTTC
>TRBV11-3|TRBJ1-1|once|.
CASSAQGNTEAFF
TGTGCCAGCAGCGCCCAGGGGAACACTGAAGCTTTCTTT
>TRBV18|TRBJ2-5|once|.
CASSPGAPVAQYF
TGTGCCAGCTCACCGGGGGCCCCAGTTGCCCAGTACTTC
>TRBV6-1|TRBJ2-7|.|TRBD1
CASKRTGEYEQYF
TGTGCCAGCAAGCGGACAGGGGAATACGAGCAGTACTTC
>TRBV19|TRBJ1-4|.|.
CASRLQGFDEKLFF
TGTGCCAGTCGATTACAGGGCTTTGATGAAAAACTGTTTTTT
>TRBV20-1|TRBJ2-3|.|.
CSARYPDTQYF
TGCAGTGCTAGATACCCAGATACGCAGTATTTT
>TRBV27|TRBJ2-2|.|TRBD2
CASSWASGDNTGELFF
TGTGCCAGCAGTTGGGCCAGCGGGGACAACACCGGGGAGCTGTTTTTT
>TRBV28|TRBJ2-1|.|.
CASSSQRSSYNEQFF
TGTGCCAGCAGTTCCCAGCGAAGCTCCTACAATGAGCAGTTCTTC
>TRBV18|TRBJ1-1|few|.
CASSPGGQFISNTEAFF
TGTGCCAGCTCACCCGGCGGACAGTTCATTTCGAACACTGAAGCTTTCTTT
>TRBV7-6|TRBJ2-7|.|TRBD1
CASSPGTATYEQYF
TGTGCCAGCAGCCCCGGGACAGCCACTTACGAGCAGTACTTC
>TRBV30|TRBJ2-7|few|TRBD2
CAWSVGLAGASGYEQYF
TGTGCCTGGAGTGTAGGACTAGCGGGGGCCTCCGGGTACGAGCAGTACTTC
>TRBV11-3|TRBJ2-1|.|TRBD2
CASSTGTSGGNEQFF
TGTGCCAGCAGCACCGGGACTAGCGGGGGCAATGAGCAGTTCTTC
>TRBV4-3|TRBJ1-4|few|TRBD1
CASSPGQGEKLFF
TGCGCCAGCAGCCCAGGACAGGGTGAAAAACTGTTTTTT
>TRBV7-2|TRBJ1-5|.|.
CASSPLQGGNQPQHF
TGTGCCAGCAGCCCCCTCCAAGGGGGCAATCAGCCCCAGCATTTT
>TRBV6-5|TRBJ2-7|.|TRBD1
CANGQGRTYEQYF
TGTGCCAACGGACAGGGCAGGACCTACGAGCAGTACTTC
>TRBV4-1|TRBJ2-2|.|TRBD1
CASSQDPQGALGTGELFF
TGCGCCAGCAGCCAAGATCCCCAGGGGGCTTTAGGCACCGGGGAGCTGTTTTTT
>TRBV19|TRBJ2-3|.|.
CASSPSGTDTQYF
TGTGCCAGTAGTCCATCAGGGACAGATACGCAGTATTTT
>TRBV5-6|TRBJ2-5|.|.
CASSFEETQYF
TGTGCCAGCAGCTTCGAAGAGACCCAGTACTTC
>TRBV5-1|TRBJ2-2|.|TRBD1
CASSAYRGSHTGELFF
TGCGCCAGCAGCGCCTACAGGGGGTCGCACACCGGGGAGCTGTTTTTT
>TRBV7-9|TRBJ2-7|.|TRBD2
CASTRGRFYEQYF
TGTGCCAGCACACGCGGGAGATTCTACGAGCAGTACTTC